A selection of T cell receptor beta chains follows, all from one sample in a study of blood T cell repertoires in COVID-19. The protocol was immunoSEQ multiplex PCR, while the TCRdb copy is restricted to in-frame clones and leaves out a portion. The table lists a few hundred thousand clones, roughly 90% of them singletons. Sequenced sample: peripheral blood. The source of these receptors is a man younger than 30 with COVID-19, enrolled during active disease. Both conserved end residues are part of each CDR3. The D gene is left open where the match is weak. Clone size is shown for a subset of rows, as once, few, many or a class of expanded clone.

V gene: TRBV6-6
clone size: once
D gene: TRBD1
J gene: TRBJ2-7
CDR3 DNA: TGTGCCAGCAGTGGGGACAGGGGAGGCTACGAGCAGTACTTC
CDR3 protein: CASSGDRGGYEQYF

V gene: TRBV11-3
clone size: .
D gene: TRBD1
J gene: TRBJ1-6
CDR3 DNA: TGTGCCAGCAGCTTACTGGGACAGGGTCGAGTGGGTTCACCCCTCCACTTT
CDR3 protein: CASSLLGQGRVGSPLHF

V gene: TRBV25-1
clone size: .
D gene: TRBD1
J gene: TRBJ1-4
CDR3 DNA: TGTGCCAGCGGGGAGGCGGGACAGGGGGAAAAACTGTTTTTT
CDR3 protein: CASGEAGQGEKLFF

V gene: TRBV5-5
clone size: .
D gene: .
J gene: TRBJ2-7
CDR3 DNA: TGTGCCAGCAGCTCCGGGAGCTCCTACGAGCAGTACTTC
CDR3 protein: CASSSGSSYEQYF

V gene: TRBV7-3
clone size: .
D gene: .
J gene: TRBJ2-7
CDR3 DNA: TGTGCCAGCAGCTTAGGGACTAGGAGAAGGGGGCCGTGGCCCTACGAGCAGTACTTC
CDR3 protein: CASSLGTRRRGPWPYEQYF

V gene: TRBV5-1
clone size: .
D gene: TRBD2
J gene: TRBJ2-1
CDR3 DNA: TGCGCCAGCAGCTTGGCCCCTAGCGGGGGGACGCCCTACAATGAGCAGTTCTTC
CDR3 protein: CASSLAPSGGTPYNEQFF

V gene: TRBV7-9
clone size: .
D gene: .
J gene: TRBJ1-2
CDR3 DNA: TGTGCCAGCAGCTTTGTGGGGGCCCAAAGCGGCTATGGCTACACCTTC
CDR3 protein: CASSFVGAQSGYGYTF

V gene: TRBV4-1
clone size: .
D gene: .
J gene: TRBJ1-2
CDR3 DNA: TGCGCCAGCAGCCAAGATCGATCCGTACCGGGGGGCTACACCTTC
CDR3 protein: CASSQDRSVPGGYTF

V gene: TRBV3-1/TRBV3-2
clone size: .
D gene: TRBD1
J gene: TRBJ2-3
CDR3 DNA: TGTGCCAGCAGCCAAACAGGGGATGTGGGCACAGATACGCAGTATTTT
CDR3 protein: CASSQTGDVGTDTQYF

V gene: TRBV7-3
clone size: once
D gene: TRBD1
J gene: TRBJ2-3
CDR3 DNA: TGTGCCAGCAGCTCCTCCGGGACAGGGACAGATACGCAGTATTTT
CDR3 protein: CASSSSGTGTDTQYF

V gene: TRBV7-9
clone size: once
D gene: .
J gene: TRBJ1-6
CDR3 DNA: TGTGCCAGCAGCTTCATTCGGGAAAGGGCACCCCTCCACTTT
CDR3 protein: CASSFIRERAPLHF

V gene: TRBV3-1/TRBV3-2
clone size: .
D gene: .
J gene: TRBJ1-1
CDR3 DNA: TGTGCCAGCAGCCAAGGACGGGTGGAGGCTTTCTTT
CDR3 protein: CASSQGRVEAFF

V gene: TRBV5-4
clone size: .
D gene: .
J gene: TRBJ2-7
CDR3 DNA: TGTGCCAGCAGCTACAGGGACTACGAGCAGTACTTC
CDR3 protein: CASSYRDYEQYF

V gene: TRBV27
clone size: .
D gene: .
J gene: TRBJ2-7
CDR3 DNA: TGTGCCAGCAGTTTCTTGGACAGCCTCTACGAGCAGTACTTC
CDR3 protein: CASSFLDSLYEQYF

V gene: TRBV13
clone size: .
D gene: TRBD1
J gene: TRBJ2-7
CDR3 DNA: TGTGCCAGCAGCGGCAGACAGGGGCGAAGCTCCTACGAGCAGTACTTC
CDR3 protein: CASSGRQGRSSYEQYF

V gene: TRBV7-9
clone size: .
D gene: .
J gene: TRBJ2-7
CDR3 DNA: TGTGCCAGCAGCCCGGGAACCTACGAGCAGTACTTC
CDR3 protein: CASSPGTYEQYF

V gene: TRBV10-3
clone size: .
D gene: TRBD1
J gene: TRBJ2-1
CDR3 DNA: TGTGCCATCAGTGAGTCGGGGGACAGGGGGCGAGATGAGCAGTTCTTC
CDR3 protein: CAISESGDRGRDEQFF

V gene: TRBV7-2
clone size: .
D gene: TRBD2
J gene: TRBJ2-2
CDR3 DNA: TGTGCCAGCAGCTGGACTAGCGGGAGTGGGAACACCGGGGAGCTGTTTTTT
CDR3 protein: CASSWTSGSGNTGELFF

V gene: TRBV5-5
clone size: .
D gene: .
J gene: TRBJ1-3
CDR3 DNA: TGTGCCAGCAGCTTGGGAGGGTCTGGAAACACCATATATTTT
CDR3 protein: CASSLGGSGNTIYF

V gene: TRBV23-1
clone size: .
D gene: TRBD1
J gene: TRBJ2-5
CDR3 DNA: TGCGCCAGCAGTCGACAGGGCCAAGAGACCCAGTACTTC
CDR3 protein: CASSRQGQETQYF

V gene: TRBV9
clone size: once
D gene: TRBD1
J gene: TRBJ2-7
CDR3 DNA: TGTGCCAGCAGCGTAGGGGACAGGGTCTCCTACGAGCAGTACTTC
CDR3 protein: CASSVGDRVSYEQYF

V gene: TRBV2
clone size: .
D gene: .
J gene: TRBJ2-1
CDR3 DNA: TGTGCCAGCAGTGAAGTACTAGGAGCCTACAATGAGCAGTTCTTC
CDR3 protein: CASSEVLGAYNEQFF

V gene: TRBV2
clone size: .
D gene: .
J gene: TRBJ2-4
CDR3 DNA: TGTGCCAGCAGGGATAGCAGATACATTCAGTACTTC
CDR3 protein: CASRDSRYIQYF

V gene: TRBV7-2
clone size: .
D gene: .
J gene: TRBJ1-6
CDR3 DNA: TGTGCCAGCAGCTGGCCCGGTCAAGGGAGACGTTCACCCCTCCACTTT
CDR3 protein: CASSWPGQGRRSPLHF

V gene: TRBV29-1
clone size: .
D gene: TRBD1
J gene: TRBJ1-2
CDR3 DNA: TGCAGCGTGGGCCAGGGGGCTAACTATGGCTACACCTTC
CDR3 protein: CSVGQGANYGYTF

V gene: TRBV9
clone size: .
D gene: TRBD1
J gene: TRBJ2-2
CDR3 DNA: TGTGCCAGCAGCCCGATGACAGGGGTAACCGGGGAGCTGTTTTTT
CDR3 protein: CASSPMTGVTGELFF

V gene: TRBV11-2
clone size: .
D gene: .
J gene: TRBJ2-1
CDR3 DNA: TGTGCCAGCAGCAAGGATGGTGTTGCGGGACCTGGCAATGAGCAGTTCTTC
CDR3 protein: CASSKDGVAGPGNEQFF

V gene: TRBV6-5
clone size: .
D gene: .
J gene: TRBJ2-1
CDR3 DNA: TGTGCCAGGTCGCTAGCGAATGAGCAGTTCTTC
CDR3 protein: CARSLANEQFF

V gene: TRBV20-1
clone size: .
D gene: TRBD2
J gene: TRBJ2-7
CDR3 DNA: TGCAGTGCGTCCCCGGGAGGCCCGGAGTACTTC
CDR3 protein: CSASPGGPEYF

V gene: TRBV7-9
clone size: .
D gene: .
J gene: TRBJ2-7
CDR3 DNA: TGTGCCAGCAGCGTGGCCGGGACTGGGACCTACGAGCAGTACTTC
CDR3 protein: CASSVAGTGTYEQYF

V gene: TRBV2
clone size: .
D gene: .
J gene: TRBJ2-7
CDR3 DNA: TGTGCCAGCAGCGCCGGGACTCACGAGCAGTACTTC
CDR3 protein: CASSAGTHEQYF

V gene: TRBV14
clone size: .
D gene: TRBD2
J gene: TRBJ2-7
CDR3 DNA: TGTGCCAGCAGCCAAGCGGGGGGGCCTTTCTACGAGCAGTACTTC
CDR3 protein: CASSQAGGPFYEQYF

V gene: TRBV2
clone size: .
D gene: .
J gene: TRBJ1-6
CDR3 DNA: TGTGCCAGCAGTGGCGTGGATTCACCCCTCCACTTT
CDR3 protein: CASSGVDSPLHF

V gene: TRBV6-5
clone size: .
D gene: .
J gene: TRBJ1-2
CDR3 DNA: TGTGCCAGCAGCCAGCGCACTAGGACGGTTGATGGCTACACCTTC
CDR3 protein: CASSQRTRTVDGYTF

V gene: TRBV11-1
clone size: .
D gene: .
J gene: TRBJ1-6
CDR3 DNA: TGTGCCAGCAGCTTAGTTGAGGATTCACCCCTCCACTTT
CDR3 protein: CASSLVEDSPLHF

V gene: TRBV2
clone size: .
D gene: .
J gene: TRBJ2-3
CDR3 DNA: TGTGCCAGCACCGCGGGGACGGGCACAGATACGCAGTATTTT
CDR3 protein: CASTAGTGTDTQYF

V gene: TRBV10-2
clone size: .
D gene: TRBD2
J gene: TRBJ2-5
CDR3 DNA: TGCGCCAGCGTGGCAGCGGGAGGGAAAGAGACCCAGTACTTC
CDR3 protein: CASVAAGGKETQYF

V gene: TRBV5-5
clone size: .
D gene: .
J gene: TRBJ1-3
CDR3 DNA: TGTGCCAGCAGCCAACAGGCCTCTGGAAACACCATATATTTT
CDR3 protein: CASSQQASGNTIYF

V gene: TRBV16
clone size: .
D gene: .
J gene: TRBJ1-2
CDR3 DNA: TGTGCCAGCAGCCAATATCGTGGCTACACCTTC
CDR3 protein: CASSQYRGYTF

V gene: TRBV28
clone size: .
D gene: TRBD2
J gene: TRBJ2-7
CDR3 DNA: TGTGCCAGCAGTTTCGGGACTACATCGGGCGAGCAGTACTTC
CDR3 protein: CASSFGTTSGEQYF

V gene: TRBV11-2
clone size: .
D gene: TRBD1
J gene: TRBJ2-2
CDR3 DNA: TGTGCCAGCAGCCCCGGGACAGGGAACACCGGGGAGCTGTTTTTT
CDR3 protein: CASSPGTGNTGELFF

V gene: TRBV2
clone size: .
D gene: .
J gene: TRBJ2-7
CDR3 DNA: TGTGCCAGCAGTGAAGGTGGAGGCCCGGGATACTTC
CDR3 protein: CASSEGGGPGYF

V gene: TRBV9
clone size: .
D gene: TRBD2
J gene: TRBJ2-1
CDR3 DNA: TGTGCCAGCAGCGTCACTAGCGGGGGTTTATACTACAATGAGCAGTTCTTC
CDR3 protein: CASSVTSGGLYYNEQFF

V gene: TRBV19
clone size: .
D gene: TRBD2
J gene: TRBJ2-2
CDR3 DNA: TGTGCCAGTAGTACTAGCGGGGGAGCCGGGGAGCTGTTTTTT
CDR3 protein: CASSTSGGAGELFF

V gene: TRBV7-9
clone size: .
D gene: TRBD2
J gene: TRBJ2-1
CDR3 DNA: TGTGCCAGCAGCCCCCTGGGCGGGGGGGCAACTGGGAATGAGCAGTTCTTC
CDR3 protein: CASSPLGGGATGNEQFF

V gene: TRBV5-8
clone size: .
D gene: TRBD1
J gene: TRBJ1-6
CDR3 DNA: TGTGCCAGCAGTACCGGACAGGGAAATAATTCACCCCTCCACTTT
CDR3 protein: CASSTGQGNNSPLHF

V gene: TRBV19
clone size: .
D gene: .
J gene: TRBJ2-5
CDR3 DNA: TGTGCCACGGGGGAGAACCAAGAGACCCAGTACTTC
CDR3 protein: CATGENQETQYF

V gene: TRBV6-5
clone size: .
D gene: .
J gene: TRBJ2-1
CDR3 DNA: TGTGCCAGCAGTTACTCCTTATCGAGCTCCTACAATGAGCAGTTCTTC
CDR3 protein: CASSYSLSSSYNEQFF

V gene: TRBV2
clone size: .
D gene: .
J gene: TRBJ1-1
CDR3 DNA: TGTGCCAGCAACATGAACAGCGGTACTGAAGCTTTCTTT
CDR3 protein: CASNMNSGTEAFF

V gene: TRBV12-3/TRBV12-4
clone size: .
D gene: .
J gene: TRBJ1-3
CDR3 DNA: TGTGCCAGCAGCCGCTACGGAAACACCATATATTTT
CDR3 protein: CASSRYGNTIYF

V gene: TRBV24-1
clone size: .
D gene: TRBD2
J gene: TRBJ2-3
CDR3 DNA: TGTGCCACCAGTGATTTGCCCCGACTAGCGGGAGGGCCGGGCACAGATACGCAGTATTTT
CDR3 protein: CATSDLPRLAGGPGTDTQYF

V gene: TRBV24-1
clone size: .
D gene: .
J gene: TRBJ2-1
CDR3 DNA: TGTGCCACCGGAAGGTCGGGTGAGCAGTTCTTC
CDR3 protein: CATGRSGEQFF

V gene: TRBV11-2
clone size: .
D gene: TRBD1
J gene: TRBJ2-7
CDR3 DNA: TGTGCCAGCAGCCGCGACAGGGGGCTATACGAGCAGTACTTC
CDR3 protein: CASSRDRGLYEQYF

V gene: TRBV4-1
clone size: once
D gene: TRBD2
J gene: TRBJ2-7
CDR3 DNA: TGCGCCAGCAGCCAAGTGAGGCTAGCGGGACCCACCATCTCCTACGAGCAGTACTTC
CDR3 protein: CASSQVRLAGPTISYEQYF

V gene: TRBV10-3
clone size: .
D gene: TRBD1
J gene: TRBJ1-1
CDR3 DNA: TGTGCCATCAGTGATACAGGGGCGGCAGTTCGGACTGAAGCTTTCTTT
CDR3 protein: CAISDTGAAVRTEAFF

V gene: TRBV7-9
clone size: .
D gene: .
J gene: TRBJ2-7
CDR3 DNA: TGTGCCAGCAGCCACCGGGCCACAGGCGCCTACGAGCAGTACTTC
CDR3 protein: CASSHRATGAYEQYF

V gene: TRBV27
clone size: .
D gene: .
J gene: TRBJ2-7
CDR3 DNA: TGTGCCAGCAGTTTAGGGCAGGTTTACGAGCAGTACTTC
CDR3 protein: CASSLGQVYEQYF

V gene: TRBV2
clone size: .
D gene: TRBD1
J gene: TRBJ2-5
CDR3 DNA: TGTGCCAGCAGGGGGGACAGGTTGCAAGAGACCCAGTACTTC
CDR3 protein: CASRGDRLQETQYF

V gene: TRBV18
clone size: .
D gene: TRBD2
J gene: TRBJ2-7
CDR3 DNA: TGTGCCAGCTCACTTACCGGGACTAGCGGGACCGAGCAGTACTTC
CDR3 protein: CASSLTGTSGTEQYF